This TCR beta chain came from a study of TIL therapy for anti-PD-1-resistant metastatic lung cancer. The wider study: Tumors were harvested before any PD-1/PD-L1 blockade.

Germline trimming cut 5 bases from V and 0 bases from J; bases unmatched to any gene: 6. The CDR3 contains 16 residues. Germline V lookup: CDR1 MNHNY, CDR2 SVGAGI (reference sequence). As for time point: pre-treatment sample, taken before nivolumab and TIL therapy. Patients were adults with stage 4 NSCLC. The libraries were made with immunoSEQ v3. Repertoires were generated with immunoSEQ multiplex PCR, while TCRdb's copy carries only in-frame clones and drops some. The data contain 50,000 or so clones, 70% to 80% of them seen just once; the ten biggest clones take up about 4.8%. This clonotype was sampled from a woman between 30 and 85 years old with non-small cell lung cancer. The chain uses TRBV6-6 and TRBJ1-4, with 7 nucleotides matching TRBD1. The sequencing used blood, collected at baseline. The CDR3 coding sequence is TGTGCCAGCAGTCCGGGACAGACAACAACTAATGAAAAACTGTTTTTT. It translates to CASSPGQTTTNEKLFF.